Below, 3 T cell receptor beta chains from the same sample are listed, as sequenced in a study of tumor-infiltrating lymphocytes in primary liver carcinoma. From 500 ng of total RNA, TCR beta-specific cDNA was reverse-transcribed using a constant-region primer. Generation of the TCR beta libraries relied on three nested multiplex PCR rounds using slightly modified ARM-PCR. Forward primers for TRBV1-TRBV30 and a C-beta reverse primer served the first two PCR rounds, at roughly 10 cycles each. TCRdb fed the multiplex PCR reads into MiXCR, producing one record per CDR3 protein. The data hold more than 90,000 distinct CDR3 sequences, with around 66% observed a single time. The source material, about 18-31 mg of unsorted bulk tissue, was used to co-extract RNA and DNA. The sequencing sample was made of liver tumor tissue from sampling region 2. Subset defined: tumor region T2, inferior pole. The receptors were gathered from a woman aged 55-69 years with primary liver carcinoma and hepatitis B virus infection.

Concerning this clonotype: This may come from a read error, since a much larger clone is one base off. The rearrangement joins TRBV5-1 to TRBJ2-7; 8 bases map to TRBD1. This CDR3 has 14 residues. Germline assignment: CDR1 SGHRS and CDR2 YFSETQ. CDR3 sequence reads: CANSTGQGSDEQYF. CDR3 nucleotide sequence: TGCGCCAACAGCACCGGACAGGGCTCGGACGAGCAGTACTTC.

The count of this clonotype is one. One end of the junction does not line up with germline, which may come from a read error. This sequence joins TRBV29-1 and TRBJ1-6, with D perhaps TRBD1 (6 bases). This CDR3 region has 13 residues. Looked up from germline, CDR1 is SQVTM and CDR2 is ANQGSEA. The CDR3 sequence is CSVSQGANSPLHF. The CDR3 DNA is TGCAGCGTGTCACAGGGAGCCAATTCACCCCTCCACTTC. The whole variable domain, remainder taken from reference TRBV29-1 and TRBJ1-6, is SAVISQKPSRDICQRGTSLTIQCQVDSQVTMMFWYRQQPGQSLTLIATANQGSEATYESGFVIDKFPISRPNLTFSTLTVSNMSPEDSSIYLCSVSQGANSPLHFGNGTRLTVT.

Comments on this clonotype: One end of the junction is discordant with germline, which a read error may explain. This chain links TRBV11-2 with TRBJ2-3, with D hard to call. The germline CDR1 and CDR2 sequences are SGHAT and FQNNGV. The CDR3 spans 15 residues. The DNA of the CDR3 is TGTGCCAGTAGCTTCGAACCAGGACGCACAGATACGCAGTATTTT. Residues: CASSFEPGRTDTQYF.